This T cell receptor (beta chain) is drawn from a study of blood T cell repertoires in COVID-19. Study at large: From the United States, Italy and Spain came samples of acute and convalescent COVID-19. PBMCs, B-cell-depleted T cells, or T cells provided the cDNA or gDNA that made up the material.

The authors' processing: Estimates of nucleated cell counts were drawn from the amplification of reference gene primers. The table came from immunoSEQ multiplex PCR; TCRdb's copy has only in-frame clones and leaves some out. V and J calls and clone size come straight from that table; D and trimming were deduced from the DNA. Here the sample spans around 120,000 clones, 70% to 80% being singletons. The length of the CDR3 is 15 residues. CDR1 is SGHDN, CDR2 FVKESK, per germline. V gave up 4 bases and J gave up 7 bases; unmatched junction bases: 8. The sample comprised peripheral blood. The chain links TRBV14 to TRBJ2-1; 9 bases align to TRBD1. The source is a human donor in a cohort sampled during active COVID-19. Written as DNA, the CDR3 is TGTGCCAGCAGCCCGCTCGGGACAGGGAGGAATGAGCAGTTCTTC. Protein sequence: CASSPLGTGRNEQFF.